The sequence of this TCR beta chain was determined in a study of T-cell reconstitution after alpha-beta-depleted transplantation in children. Unique molecular identifiers were used to barcode this TCRbeta library. TCRdb re-derived calls from the PCR reads in MiXCR, one entry per CDR3 protein. The repertoire holds 40,000 to 55,000 distinct CDR3 sequences, approximately 9.2% seen once, with 25% to 30% in the top ten. This clonotype was counted ten times or more. CDR3 size: 15 residues. V lost 5 bases, J lost 3 bases, and 17 bases lay in between. The V gene's germline CDR1 is SEHNR and CDR2 FQNEAQ (reference sequence).

The V call is TRBV7-9, the J call TRBJ2-7; TRBD2 might be the D (5 bases). The sample here was PBMCs, mostly from graft donor cells, taken 60 days after TCRalphabeta/CD19-depleted stem cell transplant. The receptor was isolated from a male patient aged 2 to 9 who had a stem cell transplant for chronic granulomatous disease, so the T cells may come from the graft donor. The CDR3 loop reads CASSPPVGGFYEQYF. The CDR3 region has the DNA TGTGCCAGCAGCCCGCCTGTCGGAGGTTTCTACGAGCAGTACTTC.